This T cell receptor beta chain was observed in a study of shared clonotypes between healthy human individuals. Study as a whole: In total, the donors were a couple of women and a few men aged 18 to 49. Study results and limitations: Sorted-subset sequencing was shown by rarefaction to be incomplete despite large depth.

V was pared by 6 bases and J by 5 bases, with 6 bases of the junction left unmatched. The CDR3 is 14 residues long. The germline gives CDR1 LNHDA, CDR2 SQIVND (reference sequence). Deep level was the assay's run setting. Measured with immunoSEQ multiplex PCR; TCRdb has only the in-frame clones, and not every one. The sample holds about 1.1 million clones; approximately 78% are singletons and the top ten take under 0.65%. Concerning this clone: The antigen is undetermined.

Sequenced input: memory CD4+ T cells from PBMCs. Subset noted: CD45RA-negative fraction. The clonotype comes from a man between 18 and 29 years old in good health. Some clones in this sample may be carry-over from other donors' samples. The rearrangement uses TRBV19 and TRBJ2-5; 10 nucleotides agree with TRBD1. The CDR3 protein is CASRMTGGVETQYF. DNA for the CDR3: TGTGCCAGTAGAATGACAGGGGGCGTGGAGACCCAGTACTTC.